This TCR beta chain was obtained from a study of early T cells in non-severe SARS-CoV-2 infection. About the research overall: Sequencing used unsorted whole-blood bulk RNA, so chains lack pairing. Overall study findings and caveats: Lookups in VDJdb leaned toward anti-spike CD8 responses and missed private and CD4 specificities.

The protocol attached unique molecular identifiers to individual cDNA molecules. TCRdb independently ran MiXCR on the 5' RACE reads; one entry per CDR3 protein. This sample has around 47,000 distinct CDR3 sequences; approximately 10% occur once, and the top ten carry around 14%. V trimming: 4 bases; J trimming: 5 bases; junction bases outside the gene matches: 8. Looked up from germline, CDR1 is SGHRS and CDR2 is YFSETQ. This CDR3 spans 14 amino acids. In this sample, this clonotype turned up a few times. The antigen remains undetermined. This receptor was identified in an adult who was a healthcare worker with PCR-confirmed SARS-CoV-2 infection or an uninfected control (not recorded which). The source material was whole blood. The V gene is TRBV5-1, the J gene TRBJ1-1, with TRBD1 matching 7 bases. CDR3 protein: CASSGGTEGTEAFF. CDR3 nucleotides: TGCGCCAGCAGCGGGGGGACAGAGGGGACTGAAGCTTTCTTT.